This T cell receptor (beta chain) was recovered during a study of blood T cell repertoires in COVID-19. Looking at the study overall: Italy, Spain and the United States were the sources of the convalescent and acute COVID-19 samples. From T cells, B-cell-depleted T cells, or PBMCs came the material, which was cDNA or gDNA.

This CDR3 comprises 14 residues. Looked up from germline, CDR1 is MDHEN and CDR2 is SYDVKM. The V end was cut by 3 bases, the J end by 3 bases, with 12 bases between. Source study methods: Nucleated cell counts were estimated from reference gene primer amplification. Sequencing was performed with immunoSEQ multiplex PCR; in TCRdb, only in-frame clones are kept and a portion is missing. That table supplies the V and J calls and clone size; D and trimming were determined from the DNA. The sample lists approximately 89,000 clones, over 65% occurring once. The source material was peripheral blood. The clonotype comes from a human donor in a cohort sampled during active COVID-19. The chain employs TRBV28 and TRBJ2-7, with D perhaps TRBD2 (5 bases). CDR3 DNA sequence: TGTGCCAGCAGTTTGCGAGGGCCCCTCTACGAGCAGTACTTC. It specifies CASSLRGPLYEQYF.